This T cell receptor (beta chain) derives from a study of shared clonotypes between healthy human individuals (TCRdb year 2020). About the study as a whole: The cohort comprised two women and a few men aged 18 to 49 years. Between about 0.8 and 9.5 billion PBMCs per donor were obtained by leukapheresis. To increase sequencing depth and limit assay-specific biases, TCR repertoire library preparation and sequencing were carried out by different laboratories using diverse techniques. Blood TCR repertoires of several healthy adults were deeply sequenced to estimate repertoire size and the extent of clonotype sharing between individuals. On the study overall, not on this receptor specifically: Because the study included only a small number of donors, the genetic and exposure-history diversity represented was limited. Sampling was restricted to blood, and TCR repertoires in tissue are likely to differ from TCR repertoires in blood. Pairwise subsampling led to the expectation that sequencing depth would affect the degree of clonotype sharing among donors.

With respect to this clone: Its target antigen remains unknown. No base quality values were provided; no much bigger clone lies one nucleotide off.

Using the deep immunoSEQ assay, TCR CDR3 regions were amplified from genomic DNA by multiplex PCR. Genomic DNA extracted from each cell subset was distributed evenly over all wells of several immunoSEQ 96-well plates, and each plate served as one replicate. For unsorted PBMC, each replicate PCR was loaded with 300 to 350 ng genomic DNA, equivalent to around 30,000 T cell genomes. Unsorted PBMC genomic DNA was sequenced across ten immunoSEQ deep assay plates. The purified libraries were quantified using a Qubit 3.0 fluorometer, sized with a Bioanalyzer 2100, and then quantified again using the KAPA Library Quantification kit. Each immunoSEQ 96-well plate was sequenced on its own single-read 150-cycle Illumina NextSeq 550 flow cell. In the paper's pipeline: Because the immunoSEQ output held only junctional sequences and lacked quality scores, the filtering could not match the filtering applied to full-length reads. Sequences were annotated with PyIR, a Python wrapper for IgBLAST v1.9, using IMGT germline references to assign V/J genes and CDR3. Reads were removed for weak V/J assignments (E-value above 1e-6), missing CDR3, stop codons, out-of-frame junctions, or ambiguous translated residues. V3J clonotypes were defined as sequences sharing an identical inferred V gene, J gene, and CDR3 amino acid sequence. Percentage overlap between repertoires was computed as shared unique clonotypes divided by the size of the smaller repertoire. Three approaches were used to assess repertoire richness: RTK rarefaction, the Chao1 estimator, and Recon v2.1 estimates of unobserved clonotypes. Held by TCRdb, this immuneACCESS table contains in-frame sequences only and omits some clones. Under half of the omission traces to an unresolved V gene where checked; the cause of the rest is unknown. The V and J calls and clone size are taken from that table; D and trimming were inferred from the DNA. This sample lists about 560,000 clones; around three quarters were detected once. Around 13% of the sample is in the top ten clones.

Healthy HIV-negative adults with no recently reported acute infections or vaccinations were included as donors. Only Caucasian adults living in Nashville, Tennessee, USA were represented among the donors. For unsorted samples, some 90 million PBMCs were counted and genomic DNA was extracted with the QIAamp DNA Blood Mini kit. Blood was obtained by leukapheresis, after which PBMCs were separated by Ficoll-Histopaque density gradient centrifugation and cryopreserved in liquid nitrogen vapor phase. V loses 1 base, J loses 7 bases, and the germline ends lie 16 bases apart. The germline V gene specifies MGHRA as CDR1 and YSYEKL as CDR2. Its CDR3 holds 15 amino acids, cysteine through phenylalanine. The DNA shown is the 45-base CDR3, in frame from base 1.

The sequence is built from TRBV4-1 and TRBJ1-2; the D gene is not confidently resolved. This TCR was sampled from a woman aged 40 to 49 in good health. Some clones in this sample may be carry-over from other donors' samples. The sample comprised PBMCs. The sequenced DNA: TGCGCCAGCAGCCAAGGCGCCCGGGGATGGGCTGGCTACACCTTC. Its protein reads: CASSQGARGWAGYTF.